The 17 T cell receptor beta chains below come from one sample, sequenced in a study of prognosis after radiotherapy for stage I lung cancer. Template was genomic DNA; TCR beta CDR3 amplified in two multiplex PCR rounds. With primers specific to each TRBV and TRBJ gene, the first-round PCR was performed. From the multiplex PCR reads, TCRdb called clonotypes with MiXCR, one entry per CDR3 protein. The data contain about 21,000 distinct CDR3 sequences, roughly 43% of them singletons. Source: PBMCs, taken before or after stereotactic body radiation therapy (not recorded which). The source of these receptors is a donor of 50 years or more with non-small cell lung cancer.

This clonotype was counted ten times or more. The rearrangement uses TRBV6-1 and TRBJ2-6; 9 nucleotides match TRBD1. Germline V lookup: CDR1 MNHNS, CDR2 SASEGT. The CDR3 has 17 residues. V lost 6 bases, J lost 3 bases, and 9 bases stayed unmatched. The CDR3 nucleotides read TGTGCCAGCAGCCAAAAACAGGGGGCAGGTGGGGCCAACGTCCTGACTTTC. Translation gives CASSQKQGAGGANVLTF.

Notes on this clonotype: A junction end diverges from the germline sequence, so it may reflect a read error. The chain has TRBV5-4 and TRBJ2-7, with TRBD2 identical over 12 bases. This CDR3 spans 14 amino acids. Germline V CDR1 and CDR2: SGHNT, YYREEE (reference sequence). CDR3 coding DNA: TGTGCCATCAGCTTGGAACTAGCGGGAGGAGAGCAGTACTTC. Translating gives CAISLELAGGEQYF.

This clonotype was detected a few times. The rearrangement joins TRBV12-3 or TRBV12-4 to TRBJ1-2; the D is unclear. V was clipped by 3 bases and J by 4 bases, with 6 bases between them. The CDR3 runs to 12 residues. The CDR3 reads CASSFRIYGYTF. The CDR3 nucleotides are TGTGCCAGCAGTTTTAGAATCTATGGCTACACCTTC.

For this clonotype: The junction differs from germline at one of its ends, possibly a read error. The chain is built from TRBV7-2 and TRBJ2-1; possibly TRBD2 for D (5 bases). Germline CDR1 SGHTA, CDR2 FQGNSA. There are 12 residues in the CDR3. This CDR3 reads CAISPVGVEQFF. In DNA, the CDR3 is TGTGCCATCAGCCCCGTCGGGGTAGAGCAGTTCTTC.

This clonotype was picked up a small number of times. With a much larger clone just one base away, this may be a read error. CDR3 bases: TGTGCCAGCAGCCGGGCCGTGACTAGCGGGAGGAAAGAGCAGTACTTC. It codes for CASSRAVTSGRKEQYF. The J gene is TRBJ2-7, the V gene TRBV7-2; 13 bases line up with TRBD2. Germline CDR1 and CDR2: SGHTA and FQGNSA. J gave up 7 bases and V 5 bases, and 11 bases lay outside the gene matches. The CDR3 sequence is 16 residues long.

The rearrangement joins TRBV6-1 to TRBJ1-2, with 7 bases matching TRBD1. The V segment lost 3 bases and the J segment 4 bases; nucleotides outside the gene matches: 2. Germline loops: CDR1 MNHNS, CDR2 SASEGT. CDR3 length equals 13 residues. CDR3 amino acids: CASSEGQPYGYTF. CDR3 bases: TGTGCCAGCAGTGAGGGACAGCCCTATGGCTACACCTTC.

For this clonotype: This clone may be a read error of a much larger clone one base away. CDR3 sequence reads: CSVPRNTEDFF. Written as DNA, the CDR3 is TGCAGCGTCCCGCGGAACACTGAAGATTTCTTT. The genes are TRBV29-1 and TRBJ1-1; D gene unclear. The CDR3 has 11 residues. Germline loops: CDR1 SQVTM, CDR2 ANQGSEA.

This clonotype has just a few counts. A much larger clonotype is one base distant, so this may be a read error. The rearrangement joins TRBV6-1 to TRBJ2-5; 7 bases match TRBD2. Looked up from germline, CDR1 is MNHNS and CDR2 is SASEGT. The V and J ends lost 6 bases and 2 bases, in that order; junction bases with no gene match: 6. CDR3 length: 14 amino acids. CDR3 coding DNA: TGTGCCAGCAGGGGGACTATATCGCAAGAGACCCAGTACTTC. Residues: CASRGTISQETQYF.

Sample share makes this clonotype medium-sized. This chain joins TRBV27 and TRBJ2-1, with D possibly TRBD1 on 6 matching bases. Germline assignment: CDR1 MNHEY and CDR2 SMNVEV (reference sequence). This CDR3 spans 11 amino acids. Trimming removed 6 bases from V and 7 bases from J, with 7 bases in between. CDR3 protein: CASRDRNEQFF. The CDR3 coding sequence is TGTGCCAGCAGAGACAGGAATGAGCAGTTCTTC.

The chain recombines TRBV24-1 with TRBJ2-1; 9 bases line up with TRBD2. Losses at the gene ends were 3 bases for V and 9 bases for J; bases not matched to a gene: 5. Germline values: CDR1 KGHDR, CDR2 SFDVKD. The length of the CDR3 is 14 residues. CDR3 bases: TGTGCCACCAGTGATAGCGGGAGGAAGGGTGAGCAGTTCTTC. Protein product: CATSDSGRKGEQFF.

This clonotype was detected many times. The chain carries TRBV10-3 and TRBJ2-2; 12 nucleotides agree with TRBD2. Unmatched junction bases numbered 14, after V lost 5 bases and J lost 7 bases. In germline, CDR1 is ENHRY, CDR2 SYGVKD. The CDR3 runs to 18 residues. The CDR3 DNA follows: TGTGCCATCAGTTACCACCCGACTAGCGGGAGTACGGACGGGGAGCTGTTTTTT. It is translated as CAISYHPTSGSTDGELFF.

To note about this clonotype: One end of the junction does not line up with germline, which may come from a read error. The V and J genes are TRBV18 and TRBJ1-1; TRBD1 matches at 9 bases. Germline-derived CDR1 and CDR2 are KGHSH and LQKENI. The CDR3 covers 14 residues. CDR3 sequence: CSSSPQGASTEAFF. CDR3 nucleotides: TGTTCCAGTTCACCACAGGGGGCAAGCACTGAAGCTTTCTTT.

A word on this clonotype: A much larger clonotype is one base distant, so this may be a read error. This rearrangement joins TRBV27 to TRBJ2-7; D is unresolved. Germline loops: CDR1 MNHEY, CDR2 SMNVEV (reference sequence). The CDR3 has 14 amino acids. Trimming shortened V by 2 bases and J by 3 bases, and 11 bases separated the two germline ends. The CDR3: CASSLDAGFYEQYF. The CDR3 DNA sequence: TGTGCCAGCAGTTTAGATGCAGGCTTCTACGAGCAGTACTTC.

Here the CDR3 DNA reads TGTGCCAGCAGTCCCGGGACTAGCTCCTACGAGCAGTACTTC. Its translation: CASSPGTSSYEQYF. This chain links TRBV2 with TRBJ2-7, with 8 bases lining up with TRBD2. V trimming: 5 bases; J trimming: 0 bases; junction bases outside the gene matches: 3. Germline V CDR1 and CDR2: SNHLY, FYNNEI. This CDR3 is built from 14 residues.

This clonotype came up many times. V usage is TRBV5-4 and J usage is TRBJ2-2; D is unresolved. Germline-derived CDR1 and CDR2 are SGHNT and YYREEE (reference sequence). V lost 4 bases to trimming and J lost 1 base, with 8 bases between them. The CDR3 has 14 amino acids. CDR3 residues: CASSPSGNTGELFF. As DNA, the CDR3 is TGTGCCAGCAGCCCCTCAGGGAACACCGGGGAGCTGTTTTTT.

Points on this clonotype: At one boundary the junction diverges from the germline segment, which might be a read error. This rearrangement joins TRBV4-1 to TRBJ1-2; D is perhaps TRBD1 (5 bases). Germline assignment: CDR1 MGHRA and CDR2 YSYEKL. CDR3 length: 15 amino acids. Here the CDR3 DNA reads TGCTCCAGCAGCCAAGGTAGGTGGGGTGGGGGTGGCTACACCTTC. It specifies CSSSQGRWGGGGYTF.

This CDR3 reads CASSRLAGGTDTQYF. Here the CDR3 DNA reads TGTGCCAGCAGCAGACTAGCGGGAGGCACAGATACGCAGTATTTT. The chain links TRBV6-1 to TRBJ2-3; 12 bases agree with TRBD2. J lost 1 base, V lost 6 bases, and 2 bases had no gene match. There are 15 residues in the CDR3. Germline assignment: CDR1 MNHNS and CDR2 SASEGT.